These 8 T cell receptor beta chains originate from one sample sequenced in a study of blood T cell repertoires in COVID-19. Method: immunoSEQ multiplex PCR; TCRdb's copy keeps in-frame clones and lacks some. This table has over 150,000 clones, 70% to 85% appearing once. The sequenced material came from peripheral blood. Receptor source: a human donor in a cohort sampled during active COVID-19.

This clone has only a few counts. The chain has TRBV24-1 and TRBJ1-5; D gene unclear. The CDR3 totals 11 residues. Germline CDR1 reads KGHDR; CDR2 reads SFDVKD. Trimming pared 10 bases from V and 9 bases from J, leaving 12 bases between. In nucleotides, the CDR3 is TGTGCCACTGGGGAGGCATCGCCCCAGCATTTT. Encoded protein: CATGEASPQHF.

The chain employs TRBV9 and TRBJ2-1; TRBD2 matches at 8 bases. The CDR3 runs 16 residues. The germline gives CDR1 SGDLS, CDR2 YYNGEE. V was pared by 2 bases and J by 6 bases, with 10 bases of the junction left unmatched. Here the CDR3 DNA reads TGTGCCAGCAGCGTTCAGGCGGGAGGCCCGATCAATGAGCAGTTCTTC. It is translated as CASSVQAGGPINEQFF.

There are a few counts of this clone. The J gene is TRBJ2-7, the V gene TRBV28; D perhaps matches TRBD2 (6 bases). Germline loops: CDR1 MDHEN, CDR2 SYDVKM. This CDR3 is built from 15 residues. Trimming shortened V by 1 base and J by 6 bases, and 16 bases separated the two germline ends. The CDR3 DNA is TGTGCCAGCAGTTTATCGGGCGGGACCCTTTTCGAGCAGTACTTC. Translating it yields CASSLSGGTLFEQYF. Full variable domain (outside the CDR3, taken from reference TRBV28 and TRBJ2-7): DVKVTQSSRYLVKRTGEKVFLECVQDMDHENMFWYRQDPGLGLRLIYFSYDVKMKEKGDIPEGYSVSREKKERFSLILESASTNQTSMYLCASSLSGGTLFEQYFGPGTRLTVT.

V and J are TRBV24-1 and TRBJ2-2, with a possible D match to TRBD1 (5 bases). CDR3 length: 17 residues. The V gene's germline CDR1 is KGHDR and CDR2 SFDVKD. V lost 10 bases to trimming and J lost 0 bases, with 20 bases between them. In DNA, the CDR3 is TGTGCCACTAGTCTAGGCTTGACAGCTGCGAACACCGGGGAGCTGTTTTTT. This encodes CATSLGLTAANTGELFF.

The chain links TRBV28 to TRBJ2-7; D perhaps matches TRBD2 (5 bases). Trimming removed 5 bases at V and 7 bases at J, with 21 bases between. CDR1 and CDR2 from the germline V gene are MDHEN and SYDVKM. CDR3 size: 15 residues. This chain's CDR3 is CASSPSDRGVMEQYF. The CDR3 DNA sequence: TGTGCCAGCAGTCCCTCAGACCGGGGAGTTATGGAGCAGTACTTC.

The CDR3 loop is CASSLDRNTEAFF. CDR3 coding DNA: TGTGCCAGCTCCCTGGACAGGAACACTGAAGCTTTCTTT. J is TRBJ1-1 and V is TRBV18; maybe TRBD1 (6 bases). Trimming left V 6 bases short and J 1 base short, with 9 bases between. CDR3 length: 13 amino acids. Germline CDR1 reads KGHSH; CDR2 reads LQKENI.

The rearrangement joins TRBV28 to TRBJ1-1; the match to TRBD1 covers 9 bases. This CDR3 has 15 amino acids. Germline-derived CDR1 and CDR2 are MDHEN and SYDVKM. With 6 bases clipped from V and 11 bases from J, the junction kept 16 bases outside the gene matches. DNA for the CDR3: TGTGCCAGCAGCCAGGACAGGGGAAGGGGCCTGCGGGCTTTCTTT. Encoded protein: CASSQDRGRGLRAFF.

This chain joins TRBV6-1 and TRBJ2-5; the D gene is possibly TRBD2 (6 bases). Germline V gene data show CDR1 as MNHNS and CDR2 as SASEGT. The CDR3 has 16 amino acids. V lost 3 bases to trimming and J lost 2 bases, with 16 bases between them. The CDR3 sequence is CASSDRAGPRQETQYF. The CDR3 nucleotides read TGTGCCAGCAGTGACAGAGCGGGTCCCAGGCAAGAGACCCAGTACTTC.